The rows below give T cell receptor beta chains drawn from one sample of a study of shared clonotypes between healthy human individuals. Measured with immunoSEQ multiplex PCR; TCRdb has only the in-frame clones, and not every one. The sample shows roughly 2,500,000 clones, approximately 94% of them seen only once. Sequenced sample: naive CD4+ T cells from PBMCs. All receptors come from a man between 18 and 29 years old in good health. Some clones in this sample may be carry-over from other donors' samples. Each CDR3 is given with its conserved first and last residue. D genes are given only for firm matches. Clone sizes are given selectively: once, few, many, or a class where the clone is expanded.

TRBV2	TRBJ2-2	NA	NA	CASRILVQGGELFF	TGTGCCAGCAGGATACTAGTGCAGGGAGGGGAGCTGTTTTTT
TRBV27	TRBJ1-2	NA	TRBD1	CASSPRPGQGGRPGANYGYTF	TGTGCCAGCAGTCCCCGGCCGGGACAAGGGGGCCGCCCTGGGGCGAACTATGGCTACACCTTC
TRBV2	TRBJ1-1	NA	NA	CASSELLAPSEAFF	TGTGCCAGCAGTGAACTTCTGGCGCCATCCGAAGCTTTCTTT
TRBV2	TRBJ2-2	NA	TRBD1	CARDDRDTGELFF	TGTGCCAGAGATGACAGGGACACCGGGGAGCTGTTTTTT
TRBV3-1/TRBV3-2	TRBJ2-7	NA	NA	CASSQEQYF	TGTGCCAGCAGCCAGGAGCAGTACTTC
TRBV9	TRBJ2-5	NA	TRBD1	CASSGGTGLVETQYF	TGTGCCAGCAGCGGTGGGACAGGGTTGGTAGAGACCCAGTACTTC
TRBV2	TRBJ1-3	NA	NA	CASSDIAAVNTIYF	TGTGCCAGCAGTGACATAGCAGCGGTGAACACCATATATTTT
TRBV9	TRBJ1-3	NA	NA	CASSVEGWAGNTIYF	TGTGCCAGCAGCGTAGAGGGTTGGGCTGGAAACACCATATATTTT
TRBV20-1	TRBJ2-7	NA	NA	CGTGDDEQYF	TGCGGAACCGGGGATGACGAGCAGTACTTC
TRBV4-1	TRBJ2-7	NA	TRBD2	CASSQEEGSLAGSYEQYF	TGCGCCAGCAGCCAAGAAGAAGGTAGCCTAGCGGGTAGCTACGAGCAGTACTTC
TRBV4-1	TRBJ2-2	NA	TRBD2	CASSQGLAGGNTGELFF	TGCGCCAGCAGCCAGGGACTAGCGGGAGGGAACACCGGGGAGCTGTTTTTT
TRBV30	TRBJ2-2	NA	NA	CAWARVGELFF	TGTGCCTGGGCGCGGGTCGGGGAGCTGTTTTTT
TRBV5-1	TRBJ1-5	NA	NA	CASTPGPGGSQPQHF	TGCGCCAGCACCCCGGGCCCCGGGGGCTCTCAGCCCCAGCATTTT
TRBV5-1	TRBJ1-3	NA	NA	CASSLGRSGSGNTIYF	TGCGCCAGCAGCCTGGGACGCTCGGGCTCTGGAAACACCATATATTTT
TRBV5-6	TRBJ2-1	NA	NA	CASSLDSGGPVSYNEQFF	TGTGCCAGCAGCCTGGACTCCGGAGGGCCTGTCTCCTACAATGAGCAGTTCTTC
TRBV6-5	TRBJ1-2	NA	TRBD1	CATLSPGQGLGYTF	TGTGCCACCCTATCCCCGGGACAGGGGCTTGGCTACACCTTC
TRBV18	TRBJ2-5	once	NA	CASSPLAEMKTQYF	TGTGCCAGCTCACCACTGGCCGAAATGAAGACCCAGTACTTC
TRBV27	TRBJ1-5	NA	NA	CASSSFGPGQDGQPQHF	TGTGCCAGCAGTTCATTTGGCCCAGGACAAGACGGACAGCCCCAGCATTTT
TRBV25-1	TRBJ1-5	NA	TRBD1	CASSAGQGVNQPQHF	TGTGCCAGCAGTGCGGGACAGGGTGTAAATCAGCCCCAGCATTTT